This is a list of T cell receptor beta chains from one sample in a study of control samples from healthy donors and cancer patients. The data were produced by immunoSEQ multiplex PCR, yet TCRdb's version contains in-frame clones alone and is incomplete. The repertoire holds 390,000 or so clones, with around 90% as singletons. Sequenced input: PBMCs. All receptors derive from a man aged 40-50 years with head and neck cancer. The CDR3 runs from the conserved cysteine through the conserved F or W. Each record gives: CDR3 protein, J gene, D gene, V gene. The D gene is left open where the match is weak.

CDR3 protein: CASSSGSQETQYF
J gene: TRBJ2-5
D gene: NA
V gene: TRBV7-9

CDR3 protein: CASQQGVKEAGNTIYF
J gene: TRBJ1-3
D gene: NA
V gene: TRBV2

CDR3 protein: CASSKQLQGLSYEQYF
J gene: TRBJ2-7
D gene: TRBD1
V gene: TRBV28

CDR3 protein: CARGQGSRNQPQHF
J gene: TRBJ1-5
D gene: TRBD1
V gene: TRBV9

CDR3 protein: CASSQGPVGASQHF
J gene: TRBJ1-5
D gene: NA
V gene: TRBV3-1/TRBV3-2

CDR3 protein: CASSSGTEQFF
J gene: TRBJ2-1
D gene: NA
V gene: TRBV6-6

CDR3 protein: CASSLSPDRAGETQYF
J gene: TRBJ2-5
D gene: TRBD1
V gene: TRBV3-1/TRBV3-2

CDR3 protein: CASSSRTSVSINEQFF
J gene: TRBJ2-1
D gene: TRBD2
V gene: TRBV28

CDR3 protein: CASSSAGTSTYEQYF
J gene: TRBJ2-7
D gene: TRBD2
V gene: TRBV5-4

CDR3 protein: CASSSAQGSDTGELFF
J gene: TRBJ2-2
D gene: NA
V gene: TRBV7-9

CDR3 protein: CASSQDHGTYGYTF
J gene: TRBJ1-2
D gene: NA
V gene: TRBV4-3

CDR3 protein: CASSKERPIRDLNNEQFF
J gene: TRBJ2-1
D gene: NA
V gene: TRBV5-1

CDR3 protein: CASTPGSDTQYF
J gene: TRBJ2-3
D gene: NA
V gene: TRBV6-5

CDR3 protein: CASSVGPSGGARTSYNEQFF
J gene: TRBJ2-1
D gene: TRBD2
V gene: TRBV9

CDR3 protein: CASSLERDNLYEQYF
J gene: TRBJ2-7
D gene: TRBD2
V gene: TRBV5-6

CDR3 protein: CASNGGRVYNEQFF
J gene: TRBJ2-1
D gene: NA
V gene: TRBV6-5

CDR3 protein: CASSLVLSSYEQYF
J gene: TRBJ2-7
D gene: NA
V gene: TRBV11-2

CDR3 protein: CASSEALGQGEKLFF
J gene: TRBJ1-4
D gene: TRBD1
V gene: TRBV6-1

CDR3 protein: CASSLALDTGELFF
J gene: TRBJ2-2
D gene: NA
V gene: TRBV5-1

CDR3 protein: CASSKRRRREEQFF
J gene: TRBJ2-1
D gene: NA
V gene: TRBV21-1

CDR3 protein: CASSIDLTVAGGRYNEQFF
J gene: TRBJ2-1
D gene: TRBD2
V gene: TRBV19

CDR3 protein: CASSQSGSGTVKYF
J gene: TRBJ2-7
D gene: TRBD2
V gene: TRBV19

CDR3 protein: CASSRTRSYEQYF
J gene: TRBJ2-7
D gene: NA
V gene: TRBV7-2

CDR3 protein: CASSEGSQGRTKFF
J gene: TRBJ2-1
D gene: NA
V gene: TRBV6-1

CDR3 protein: CASSLPTGLAGETQYF
J gene: TRBJ2-5
D gene: TRBD2
V gene: TRBV5-4

CDR3 protein: CASSLPPDRARSDTQYF
J gene: TRBJ2-3
D gene: TRBD1
V gene: TRBV27

CDR3 protein: CAWETGRSSYEQYF
J gene: TRBJ2-7
D gene: NA
V gene: TRBV30

CDR3 protein: CASSVGSNYGYTF
J gene: TRBJ1-2
D gene: NA
V gene: TRBV7-2

CDR3 protein: CASSLGAHQPQHF
J gene: TRBJ1-5
D gene: NA
V gene: TRBV7-3

CDR3 protein: CASSGINTGELFF
J gene: TRBJ2-2
D gene: NA
V gene: TRBV2

CDR3 protein: CASSPGQGFSVSYEQYF
J gene: TRBJ2-7
D gene: TRBD1
V gene: TRBV5-1

CDR3 protein: CASSLQTFSYNEQFF
J gene: TRBJ2-1
D gene: NA
V gene: TRBV5-6

CDR3 protein: CASSKLADSYNEQFF
J gene: TRBJ2-1
D gene: NA
V gene: TRBV11-2

CDR3 protein: CASSGQGGGTDTQYF
J gene: TRBJ2-3
D gene: TRBD1
V gene: TRBV7-9

CDR3 protein: CASSRGRSSYEQYF
J gene: TRBJ2-7
D gene: NA
V gene: TRBV9

CDR3 protein: CASSLGNSYEQYF
J gene: TRBJ2-7
D gene: NA
V gene: TRBV5-1

CDR3 protein: CSVGVNEKLFF
J gene: TRBJ1-4
D gene: NA
V gene: TRBV20-1